A selection of T cell receptor beta chains follows, all from one sample in a study of T cell responses to AZD1222 COVID-19 vaccine. This table comes from immunoSEQ multiplex PCR, and its TCRdb copy is limited to in-frame clones, with some not included. The sample includes tens of thousands of clones, about 87% of them seen just once. Specimen: peripheral blood, collected 28 days after the second AZD1222 dose. Receptors were obtained from an adult who received the AZD1222 COVID-19 vaccine. Both conserved end residues are part of each CDR3.

TRBJ2-5	TRBV5-4	CASSLGGGIQETQYF
TRBJ2-7	TRBV28	CASSFGGASYEQYF
TRBJ1-2	TRBV19	CASSQGQGYGYTF
TRBJ2-2	TRBV10-2	CASRSPEPSGTGELFF
TRBJ1-2	TRBV27	CASSSPRGGLYGYTF
TRBJ2-1	TRBV3-1/TRBV3-2	CASSQPGSYYNEQFF
TRBJ2-1	TRBV5-1	CASSPDTSSYNEQFF
TRBJ1-2	TRBV11-2	CASSPKVQGQTVRHTF
TRBJ2-2	TRBV28	CASSIAGLISNTGELFF
TRBJ2-1	TRBV24-1	CATSDPSGSAYNEQFF
TRBJ1-2	TRBV2	CASSPMGVQAF
TRBJ2-7	TRBV2	CARSGQGPYEQYF
TRBJ2-2	TRBV6-1	CASSEWGTGELFF
TRBJ1-3	TRBV28	CASSFATGSGNTIYF
TRBJ1-1	TRBV2	CASSKTGDGQAFF
TRBJ2-1	TRBV11-2	CASSLGVGDEQFF
TRBJ2-7	TRBV6-5	CASARGRIAYEQYF
TRBJ2-3	TRBV18	CASSPASGTDTQYF
TRBJ2-3	TRBV27	CASSPEGWADTQYF
TRBJ2-3	TRBV6-2/TRBV6-3	CASSHAGLAGGPRDTQYF